These 7 T cell receptor beta chains originate from one sample sequenced in a study of spatial heterogeneity in lung cancer. TCRdb recomputed calls from the 5' RACE reads with MiXCR, one row per CDR3 protein. The sample contains roughly 40,000 distinct CDR3 sequences, about 6.7% of which appear only once. The time point was: sample taken at primary tumor resection. Material for sequencing was whole RNA from tumor, nontumor lung or frozen PBMC, left unsorted. The sequencing used PBMCs, collected at surgery. These receptor sequences come from a female donor with early-stage non-small cell lung cancer.

Only a few counts were recorded for this clonotype. The CDR3 nucleotides read TGTGCCAGCTCACCGAAATCAGGGGCGAACACTGAAGCTTTCTTT. It translates to CASSPKSGANTEAFF. The genes are TRBV18 and TRBJ1-1, with a possible D match to TRBD1 (6 bases). The CDR3 length is 15 residues. Trimming cost V 3 bases and J 1 base, with 12 bases left between them. Germline values: CDR1 KGHSH, CDR2 LQKENI.

This clonotype was picked up many times. The V call is TRBV4-2, the J call TRBJ2-2, with 9 bases that match TRBD2. The CDR3 sequence is 16 residues long. V was pared by 2 bases and J by 2 bases, with 3 bases of the junction left unmatched. The germline CDR1 and CDR2 sequences are LGHNA and YNFKEQ. This chain's CDR3 is CASSQKAGGNTGELFF. DNA for the CDR3: TGTGCCAGCAGCCAAAAAGCGGGGGGCAACACCGGGGAGCTGTTTTTT.

The V call is TRBV27, the J call TRBJ1-4, with a possible D match to TRBD1 (5 bases). Germline CDR1 and CDR2: MNHEY and SMNVEV (reference sequence). CDR3 length: 14 amino acids. Between the trimmed V and J ends, which lost 4 bases and 10 bases, there was a span of 16 bases. CDR3 sequence reads: CASSSTAVRGKLFF. The CDR3 DNA reads as TGTGCCAGCAGTTCGACAGCCGTTAGGGGAAAACTGTTTTTT.

This clonotype has at least ten counts. The chain combines TRBV7-2 with TRBJ2-4, with D perhaps TRBD2 (5 bases). This CDR3 has 15 residues. The germline V gene has CDR1 SGHTA and CDR2 FQGNSA. Between the trimmed V and J ends, which lost 3 bases and 8 bases, there was a span of 17 bases. CDR3 DNA: TGTGCCAGCAGCTTCCGCCGGGAAAACCGGTACATTCAGTACTTC. Amino acids: CASSFRRENRYIQYF.

This clonotype was detected many times. V usage is TRBV7-9 and J usage is TRBJ2-3; tentatively, D is TRBD2 (5 bases). The CDR3 contains 15 residues. Trimming removed 5 bases at V and 0 bases at J, with 12 bases between. Germline assignment: CDR1 SEHNR and CDR2 FQNEAQ (reference sequence). CDR3 protein: CASSPPGLSTDTQYF. The CDR3 region has the DNA TGTGCCAGCAGCCCCCCCGGACTTAGCACAGATACGCAGTATTTT.

Concerning this clonotype: This may stem from a read error, because a much larger clone lies one nucleotide away. The rearrangement uses TRBV29-1 and TRBJ1-1; D is undetermined. Trimming cost V 4 bases and J 7 bases, with 10 bases left between them. This CDR3 has 11 amino acids. CDR1 is SQVTM and CDR2 is ANQGSEA in the germline V gene. The CDR3 sequence: CSVGLVREAFF. The CDR3 coding sequence is TGCAGCGTTGGACTCGTGCGTGAAGCTTTCTTT.

The sample holds a few counts of this clonotype. The V and J genes are TRBV12-3 or TRBV12-4 and TRBJ2-5, with unresolved D. Trimming stripped 2 bases from V and 7 bases from J, with 14 bases between. The CDR3 runs 14 residues. This CDR3 is CASSLSTGGRTQYF. CDR3 nucleotides: TGTGCCAGCAGTTTAAGCACCGGCGGAAGGACCCAGTACTTC.